A single sample gave rise to the 6 T cell receptor beta chains below, sequenced in a study of shared T cell receptors in the human thymus. Sequencing was performed with immunoSEQ multiplex PCR; in TCRdb, only in-frame clones are kept and a portion is missing. The profile covers under 450,000 clones, with around 95% appearing a single time and roughly 0.02% taken by the ten largest. What was sequenced was thymocytes. The receptors were gathered from a human donor.

Only one count was recorded for this clone. The chain joins TRBV29-1 to TRBJ2-7; D possibly corresponds to TRBD2 (5 bases). The CDR3 spans 11 residues. Trimming cost V 6 bases and J 0 bases, with 6 bases left between them. The germline V gene encodes CDR1 SQVTM and CDR2 ANQGSEA. This CDR3 reads CSVTSSYEQYF. CDR3 DNA sequence: TGCAGCGTAACTAGCTCCTACGAGCAGTACTTC.

The chain joins TRBV28 to TRBJ1-5, with D possibly matching TRBD1 (5 bases). Looked up from germline, CDR1 is MDHEN and CDR2 is SYDVKM. The CDR3 loop spans 14 amino acids. V lost 4 bases and J lost 9, with 16 bases in between. The chain's CDR3 is CASSWDFEQWPQHF. The CDR3 region has the DNA TGTGCCAGCAGTTGGGACTTCGAACAATGGCCCCAGCATTTT. The entire variable domain, with the rest obtained from reference TRBV28 and TRBJ1-5, is as follows: DVKVTQSSRYLVKRTGEKVFLECVQDMDHENMFWYRQDPGLGLRLIYFSYDVKMKEKGDIPEGYSVSREKKERFSLILESASTNQTSMYLCASSWDFEQWPQHFGDGTRLSIL.

The chain has TRBV5-1 and TRBJ1-1; D gene unclear. The V gene's germline CDR1 is SGHRS and CDR2 YFSETQ. CDR3 length equals 13 residues. V gave up 0 bases and J gave up 10 bases, with 13 bases separating them. This chain's CDR3 is CASSLVLPDVAFF. The CDR3 DNA sequence: TGCGCCAGCAGCTTGGTTCTCCCGGACGTAGCTTTCTTT.

The chain combines TRBV5-1 with TRBJ2-2; TRBD1 aligns across 7 bases. CDR1 and CDR2 (germline): SGHRS, YFSETQ. The CDR3 loop spans 15 amino acids. Trimming at V came to 3 bases and at J to 0 bases, leaving 2 bases not matched to a gene. CDR3 sequence reads: CASSSGQANTGELFF. The DNA of the CDR3 is TGCGCCAGCAGCTCCGGACAGGCGAACACCGGGGAGCTGTTTTTT.

The V call is TRBV7-6, the J call TRBJ2-2, with D maybe TRBD2 (6 bases). CDR3 size: 16 residues. Per the germline V gene, CDR1 is SGHVS and CDR2 is FNYEAQ. The V end was cut by 2 bases, the J end by 7 bases, with 17 bases between. CDR3 coding DNA: TGTGCCAGCAGCTTATTTGAGGCGGGAAAGGTCGGGGAGCTGTTTTTT. It translates to CASSLFEAGKVGELFF.

The rearrangement links TRBV28 to TRBJ2-1; tentative D call: TRBD1 (6 bases). CDR1 and CDR2 (germline): MDHEN, SYDVKM. Trimming removed 3 bases from V and 0 bases from J, with 12 bases in between. CDR3 size: 16 residues. CDR3 amino acids: CASSLLDSPSYNEQFF. CDR3 in DNA: TGTGCCAGCAGTTTGCTGGACAGTCCCTCCTACAATGAGCAGTTCTTC.